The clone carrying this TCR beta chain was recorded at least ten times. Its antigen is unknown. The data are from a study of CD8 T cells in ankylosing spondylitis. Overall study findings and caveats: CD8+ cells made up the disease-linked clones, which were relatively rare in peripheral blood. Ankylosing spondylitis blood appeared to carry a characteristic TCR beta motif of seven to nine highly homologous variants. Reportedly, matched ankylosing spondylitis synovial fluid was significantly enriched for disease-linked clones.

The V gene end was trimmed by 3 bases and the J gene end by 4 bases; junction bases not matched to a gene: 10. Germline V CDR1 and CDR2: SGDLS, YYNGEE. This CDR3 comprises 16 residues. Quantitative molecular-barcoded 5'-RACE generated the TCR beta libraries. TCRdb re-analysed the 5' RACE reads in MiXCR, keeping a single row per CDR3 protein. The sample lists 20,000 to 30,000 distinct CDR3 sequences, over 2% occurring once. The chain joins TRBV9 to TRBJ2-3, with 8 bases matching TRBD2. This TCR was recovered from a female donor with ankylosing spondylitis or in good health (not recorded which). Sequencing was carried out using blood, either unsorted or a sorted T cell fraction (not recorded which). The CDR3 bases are TGTGCCAGCAGCGGCCGGACTAGCAGTCTTTCAGATACGCAGTATTTT. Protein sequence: CASSGRTSSLSDTQYF.